These 30 T cell receptor beta chains originate from one sample sequenced in a study of CD8 T cells in Susac syndrome. RNA in amounts of about 0.5 to 1 ug was reverse transcribed with random hexamers. TCRdb called the immunoSEQ multiplex PCR reads again in MiXCR, with one record for every CDR3 protein. The sample gives around 130,000 distinct CDR3 sequences, approximately 90% of which show up once; over 0.2% is in the top ten. The specimen sequenced was CD8+ T cells from PBMCs. The receptors originated from a human donor with multiple sclerosis.

The genes are TRBV3-1 and TRBJ1-2, with D perhaps TRBD1 (5 bases). Germline values: CDR1 LGHDT, CDR2 YNNKEL (reference sequence). The length of the CDR3 is 11 residues. V dropped 9 bases and J dropped 4 bases, with 9 bases sitting between them. CDR3 region: CASADTYGYTF. In DNA form, the CDR3 reads TGTGCCAGTGCGGACACCTATGGCTACACCTTC.

V usage is TRBV4-1 and J usage is TRBJ2-1, with D possibly TRBD2 on 6 matching bases. CDR1 and CDR2 (germline): MGHRA, YSYEKL. This CDR3 comprises 16 residues. V was trimmed by 1 base and J by 4 bases, leaving 14 bases between them. CDR3 in amino acids: CASSQVLAAPYNEQFF. In DNA, the CDR3 is TGCGCCAGCAGCCAAGTCTTAGCGGCTCCTTACAATGAGCAGTTCTTC.

The chain couples TRBV7-8 to TRBJ2-1, with 12 bases that match TRBD2. CDR1 SGHVS and CDR2 FQNEAQ come from the germline V gene. The CDR3 has 19 residues. J was trimmed by 2 bases and V by 10 bases; bases with no gene match: 18. The CDR3 coding sequence is TGTGCCATCGCGGATCCGGGACTAGCGGGTCACACTGCCTACAATGAGCAGTTCTTC. Amino acids: CAIADPGLAGHTAYNEQFF.

This clonotype came up a few times. This chain uses TRBV7-8 with TRBJ2-5; D not resolved. Germline values: CDR1 SGHVS, CDR2 FQNEAQ. The CDR3 contains 12 residues. With 2 bases removed from V and 4 bases from J, the gap between germline ends came to 5 bases. The CDR3 sequence is CASSLLGETQYF. For the CDR3, the DNA is TGTGCCAGCAGCTTACTCGGAGAGACCCAGTACTTC.

This chain connects TRBV4-1 to TRBJ2-4; D possibly corresponds to TRBD2 (5 bases). Trimming removed 0 bases from V and 0 bases from J, with 18 bases in between. CDR3 size: 19 residues. From germline, CDR1 is MGHRA and CDR2 YSYEKL. The CDR3 loop is CASSQEPSRVLGAKNIQYF. The CDR3 bases are TGCGCCAGCAGCCAAGAACCTAGCCGGGTCCTAGGAGCCAAAAACATTCAGTACTTC.

The rearrangement links TRBV5-1 to TRBJ2-7; D is possibly TRBD2 (5 bases). The V gene lost 0 bases and the J gene lost 5 bases, with 15 bases spanning the gap. CDR3 length: 15 amino acids. From germline, CDR1 is SGHRS and CDR2 YFSETQ. The DNA of the CDR3 is TGCGCCAGCAGCTTGGAGAGGGTACTTGGGGACGAGCAGTACTTC. Translated, it gives CASSLERVLGDEQYF. Filled out from reference TRBV5-1 and TRBJ2-7, the complete variable domain reads KAGVTQTPRYLIKTRGQQVTLSCSPISGHRSVSWYQQTPGQGLQFLFEYFSETQRNKGNFPGRFSGRQFSNSRSEMNVSTLELGDSALYLCASSLERVLGDEQYFGPGTRLTVT.

The V call is TRBV4-3, the J call TRBJ1-2; no definite D call. Per the germline V gene, CDR1 is LGHNA and CDR2 is YSLEER. Trimming shortened V by 6 bases and J by 0 bases, and 20 bases separated the two germline ends. This CDR3 has 17 amino acids. CDR3 nucleotide sequence: TGCGCCAGCAGTCCAAGATGGGGTGGACTGGCTAACTATGGCTACACCTTC. Translation gives CASSPRWGGLANYGYTF.

V and J are TRBV5-1 and TRBJ2-7; tentatively, D is TRBD2 (6 bases). CDR1 and CDR2 from the germline V gene are SGHRS and YFSETQ. This CDR3 region has 15 residues. V was pared by 2 bases and J by 7 bases, with 19 bases between. The DNA for the CDR3 is TGCGCCAGCAGCTTCGATCCGGGAGAGTCTTCGGAGCAGTACTTC. Translation: CASSFDPGESSEQYF.

This chain joins TRBV9 and TRBJ1-4, with unresolved D. Germline V gene lookup returns CDR1 SGDLS and CDR2 YYNGEE. V gave up 0 bases and J gave up 2 bases, with 2 bases separating them. This CDR3 has 13 residues. The CDR3 sequence is CASSVGTNEKLFF. DNA for the CDR3: TGTGCCAGCAGCGTAGGGACTAATGAAAAACTGTTTTTT.

The J gene is TRBJ2-1, the V gene TRBV5-6, with D possibly being TRBD1 (6 bases). The CDR3 length is 12 residues. The germline V gene encodes CDR1 SGHDT and CDR2 YYEEEE. Deletions cut 3 bases from V and 9 bases from J, with 10 bases between. CDR3 protein: CASSYRVGEQFF. DNA for the CDR3: TGTGCCAGCAGCTACAGGGTAGGTGAGCAGTTCTTC.

The rearrangement joins TRBV6-5 to TRBJ2-7; D ambiguous. The CDR3 has 13 amino acids. Germline V gene sequence: CDR1 MNHEY, CDR2 SVGAGI. V lost 7 bases and J 5 bases, leaving 15 bases between the germline ends. CDR3 sequence (DNA): TGTGCCAGCACCTACGGTCACAACAACGAGCAGTACTTC. Its translation: CASTYGHNNEQYF.

CDR3 sequence (DNA): TGTGCCAGCAGCACCAGCACAGGGGGCCGGAGCTCCTACGAGCAGTACTTC. Translation: CASSTSTGGRSSYEQYF. The chain uses TRBV5-6 and TRBJ2-7; 9 bases agree with TRBD1. The CDR3 runs 17 residues. Germline lookup yields CDR1 SGHDT and CDR2 YYEEEE. V was pared by 4 bases and J by 0 bases, with 11 bases of the junction left unmatched. The full variable domain, its missing parts supplied by reference TRBV5-6 and TRBJ2-7, is DAGVTQSPTHLIKTRGQQVTLRCSPKSGHDTVSWYQQALGQGPQFIFQYYEEEERQRGNFPDRFSGHQFPNYSSELNVNALLLGDSALYLCASSTSTGGRSSYEQYFGPGTRLTVT.

The chain links TRBV6-2 or TRBV6-3 to TRBJ2-1, with D possibly being TRBD1 (6 bases). Germline assignment: CDR1 MNHEY and CDR2 SVGEGT. Deletions cut 4 bases from V and 8 bases from J, with 15 bases between. The CDR3 runs 14 residues. CDR3 DNA sequence: TGTGCCAGCAGTTCAGGGGAAGGTTGGGATGAGCAGTTCTTC. This codes for CASSSGEGWDEQFF.

This chain joins TRBV2 and TRBJ2-7; 12 bases match TRBD2. Germline V CDR1 and CDR2: SNHLY, FYNNEI. This CDR3 region has 17 residues. Trimming removed 6 bases from V and 0 bases from J; junction bases left unmatched: 9. The CDR3: CASRWTSGTPLSYEQYF. CDR3 DNA: TGTGCCAGCAGATGGACTAGCGGGACCCCCCTCTCCTACGAGCAGTACTTC.

V gene TRBV5-6 combines with J gene TRBJ1-1; D not resolved. The CDR3 spans 14 residues. CDR1 and CDR2 from the germline V gene are SGHDT and YYEEEE. Trimming removed 0 bases at V and 3 bases at J, with 9 bases between. For the CDR3, the DNA is TGTGCCAGCAGCTTGGAGGGAGAGGACACTGAAGCTTTCTTT. Its protein is CASSLEGEDTEAFF.

The chain links TRBV20-1 to TRBJ2-1; 11 bases are a match to TRBD2. V trimming: 0 bases; J trimming: 9 bases; junction bases outside the gene matches: 16. This CDR3 spans 18 amino acids. Looked up from germline, CDR1 is DFQATT and CDR2 is SNEGSKA (reference sequence). CDR3 DNA sequence: TGCAGTGCTAGAGATCTGGGGACTAGCGGCCACGGGGCCGGTGAGCAGTTCTTC. Translated: CSARDLGTSGHGAGEQFF.

This sequence joins TRBV5-5 and TRBJ2-7; TRBD1 might be the D (5 bases). V was clipped by 2 bases and J by 4 bases, with 13 bases between them. Germline CDR1 is SGHKS and CDR2 is YYEKEE (reference sequence). The CDR3 consists of 14 residues. The CDR3 DNA follows: TGTGCCAGCAGCTTCCAGGGTCTCGATTACGAGCAGTACTTC. This translates into CASSFQGLDYEQYF.

The chain uses TRBV30 and TRBJ2-1; TRBD2 agrees at 7 bases. Trimming removed 3 bases from V and 0 bases from J; junction bases left unmatched: 2. Germline assignment: CDR1 GTSNPN and CDR2 SVGIG (reference sequence). The CDR3 length is 14 residues. The CDR3 region has the DNA TGTGCCTGGAGCGGCGGGAGCTCCTACAATGAGCAGTTCTTC. This gives the protein CAWSGGSSYNEQFF.

The table lists this clonotype with a count of one. A read error may account for a junction end that differs from germline. This chain links TRBV12-3 or TRBV12-4 with TRBJ2-3; the D gene is possibly TRBD2 (5 bases). CDR3 size: 13 residues. The CDR3 DNA follows: TGTGCCAGCAGTCTAGCTAATACTGATACGCAGTATTTT. It specifies CASSLANTDTQYF.

The rearrangement links TRBV20-1 to TRBJ2-7; D may be TRBD2 (6 bases). Germline CDR1 DFQATT, CDR2 SNEGSKA (reference sequence). The CDR3 runs to 15 residues. V lost 1 base and J lost 2, with 15 bases in between. The CDR3, as DNA: TGCAGTGCTAGAGGGGATCGGGAGTCTCCCTACGAGCAGTACTTC. Translating gives CSARGDRESPYEQYF.

This chain uses TRBV30 with TRBJ2-3, with TRBD2 identical over 13 bases. V lost 5 bases and J lost 3; bases outside the gene matches: 5. Germline V gives CDR1 GTSNPN, CDR2 SVGIG (reference sequence). The CDR3 runs 15 residues. The DNA for the CDR3 is TGTGCCTGGCTCCGGACTAGCGGGGGAACAGATACGCAGTATTTT. Translated, it gives CAWLRTSGGTDTQYF.

This sequence joins TRBV19 and TRBJ2-2, with D perhaps matching TRBD2 (5 bases). CDR1 and CDR2 (germline): LNHDA, SQIVND (reference sequence). The CDR3 is 14 residues long. V shed 3 bases and J shed 6 bases, with 11 bases lying between them. CDR3 bases: TGTGCCAGTAGTATGAGTCCGGGGTCCGGGGAGCTGTTTTTT. Translation gives CASSMSPGSGELFF.

This sequence joins TRBV30 and TRBJ2-7, with a possible D match to TRBD2 (5 bases). V was pared by 0 bases and J by 4 bases, with 7 bases between. The CDR3 covers 12 residues. Germline-derived CDR1 and CDR2 are GTSNPN and SVGIG (reference sequence). As DNA, the CDR3 is TGTGCCTGGAGTGTAAGCGGTTACGAGCAGTACTTC. It codes for CAWSVSGYEQYF.

The rearrangement links TRBV29-1 to TRBJ2-1, with 7 bases matching TRBD2. Germline V gene lookup returns CDR1 SQVTM and CDR2 ANQGSEA. This CDR3 is 17 amino acids long. V was clipped by 4 bases and J by 2 bases; unmatched bases: 14. The CDR3 DNA is TGCAGCGTTGTTGGTATCGCCCGGGAGGCCGCCTACAATGAGCAGTTCTTC. Protein product: CSVVGIAREAAYNEQFF.

The chain joins TRBV19 to TRBJ2-3; 10 nucleotides agree with TRBD1. Germline CDR1 reads LNHDA; CDR2 reads SQIVND (reference sequence). With 3 bases clipped from V and 3 bases from J, the junction kept 6 bases outside the gene matches. This CDR3 region has 16 residues. In DNA, the CDR3 is TGTGCCAGTAGTATGACAGGGGGCCTCGGGACAGATACGCAGTATTTT. It specifies CASSMTGGLGTDTQYF.

This chain connects TRBV19 to TRBJ1-5; the D gene is possibly TRBD1 (5 bases). V was trimmed by 8 bases and J by 2 bases, leaving 13 bases between them. The germline gives CDR1 LNHDA, CDR2 SQIVND (reference sequence). This CDR3 spans 14 amino acids. The DNA for the CDR3 is TGTGCCAGTCAGGCAGGGTTCGGCAATCAGCCCCAGCATTTT. Protein product: CASQAGFGNQPQHF.

This rearrangement joins TRBV7-9 to TRBJ2-3; unclear D gene. The CDR3 runs to 14 residues. V lost 8 bases, J lost 2 bases, and 14 bases lay in between. The germline V gene encodes CDR1 SEHNR and CDR2 FQNEAQ (reference sequence). CDR3 nucleotide sequence: TGTGCCAGCTACGGAGAGCCTGACACAGATACGCAGTATTTT. The encoded protein is CASYGEPDTDTQYF. Complete variable domain (other parts from reference TRBV7-9 and TRBJ2-3): DTGVSQNPRHKITKRGQNVTFRCDPISEHNRLYWYRQTLGQGPEFLTYFQNEAQLEKSRLLSDRFSAERPKGSFSTLEIQRTEQGDSAMYLCASYGEPDTDTQYFGPGTRLTVL.

This chain's CDR3 is CSAAQGYEQYF. Here the CDR3 DNA reads TGCAGCGCTGCACAGGGCTACGAGCAGTACTTC. The J gene is TRBJ2-7, the V gene TRBV29-1; D is perhaps TRBD1 (6 bases). The CDR3 extends over 11 amino acids. In germline, CDR1 is SQVTM, CDR2 ANQGSEA. Deletions cut 7 bases from V and 3 bases from J, with 10 bases between.

This chain links TRBV12-3 or TRBV12-4 with TRBJ1-2; tentative D call: TRBD1 (5 bases). The CDR3 totals 15 residues. The V end lost 5 bases, the J end lost 0 bases, and 13 bases lay between the germline ends. CDR3 in DNA: TGTGCCAGCAGTATGACAGTTGAAGCTAACTATGGCTACACCTTC. As protein: CASSMTVEANYGYTF.

The CDR3 DNA reads TGTGCCAGCAGCGTCGGAGCTAGCGACTCCTACGAGCAGTACTTC. This translates into CASSVGASDSYEQYF. The V gene is TRBV9, the J gene TRBJ2-7, with D maybe TRBD2 (6 bases). The CDR3 consists of 15 residues. V shed 2 bases and J shed 0 bases, with 12 bases lying between them. The germline V gene has CDR1 SGDLS and CDR2 YYNGEE.